One and the same sample provided the 18 T cell receptor beta chains below, sequenced in a study of CD8+CD57+ T cells in acquired aplastic anemia (dated 2018 in TCRdb). The sequencing machine was an Illumina HiSeq 2000. Genomic DNA was used as template for profiling of TCR beta VDJ combinations and CDR3 sequences. Clones were called with MiXCR by TCRdb after fastp trimmed the public reads at Q25, and only in-frame beta chains were retained. Here each entry gathers all rows of one CDR3 protein and keeps the most common genes and DNA. The table for this sample lists hundreds of thousands of distinct CDR3 sequences; around 60% of them were counted only once. 8% of the sample is held by the ten biggest clonotypes. Sequencing input: sorted CD4+, CD8+, or CD8+CD57+ T cells (not recorded which) from PBMCs. The receptor source for this set is a human donor with severe aplastic anemia or a healthy control (not recorded which).

V gene TRBV10-3 combines with J gene TRBJ1-4; tentatively, D is TRBD1 (5 bases). The CDR3 sequence is 14 residues long. Germline lookup yields CDR1 ENHRY and CDR2 SYGVKD. The ends were cut back, 2 bases at V and 8 bases at J, with 12 bases in the middle. The CDR3 loop reads CAISERSGNEKLFF. The CDR3 nucleotides are TGTGCCATCAGTGAGAGGTCAGGGAACGAAAAACTGTTTTTT.

The chain uses TRBV2 and TRBJ1-1, with TRBD1 matching 8 bases. The V and J ends lost 6 bases and 7 bases, in that order; junction bases with no gene match: 7. CDR1 is SNHLY and CDR2 is FYNNEI in the germline V gene. CDR3 length: 13 amino acids. CDR3: CASSLQTGGEAFF. The CDR3 DNA reads TGTGCCAGCAGCCTTCAAACAGGGGGTGAAGCTTTCTTT.

On this clonotype: The junction and the germline gene differ at one end; a read error may be behind it. This chain links TRBV20-1 with TRBJ2-2, with D possibly TRBD1 on 6 matching bases. Germline V lookup: CDR1 DFQATT, CDR2 SNEGSKA (reference sequence). The CDR3 is made up of 16 amino acids. DNA of the CDR3: TGCAGTGCCAGAGAAACAGGGTTCGCGAACACCGGGGAGCTGTTTTTT. Translation: CSARETGFANTGELFF.

The CDR3 loop is CATSELTGGMDQETQYF. CDR3 DNA: TGTGCCACCAGTGAGCTAACAGGGGGCATGGATCAGGAGACCCAGTACTTC. This chain uses TRBV24-1 with TRBJ2-5, with 9 bases matching TRBD1. Germline CDR1 KGHDR, CDR2 SFDVKD. V lost 4 bases, J lost 5 bases, and 13 bases stayed unmatched. The CDR3 has 17 residues.

In its sample, this clonotype was seen many times. This chain uses TRBV7-9 with TRBJ1-1; D possibly corresponds to TRBD1 (6 bases). The germline gives CDR1 SEHNR, CDR2 FQNEAQ (reference sequence). V lost 5 bases and J lost 0, with 19 bases in between. The CDR3 contains 17 residues. CDR3 region: CASSNHLTDSMNTEAFF. CDR3 DNA: TGTGCCAGCAGCAATCATCTAACGGACAGTATGAACACTGAAGCTTTCTTT.

This chain links TRBV5-1 with TRBJ2-1, with D maybe TRBD2 (6 bases). V shed 3 bases and J shed 8 bases, with 15 bases lying between them. Germline assignment: CDR1 SGHRS and CDR2 YFSETQ. The CDR3 covers 14 residues. CDR3 sequence (DNA): TGCGCCAGCAGCTCCCGGGACTTTCGGGATGAGCAGTTCTTC. This encodes CASSSRDFRDEQFF.

In this sample, this clonotype turned up many times. The V gene is TRBV9, the J gene TRBJ2-3; D is possibly TRBD1 or TRBD2 (6 bases each). Trimming shortened V by 2 bases and J by 2 bases, and 12 bases separated the two germline ends. The CDR3 loop spans 15 amino acids. Germline CDR1 is SGDLS and CDR2 is YYNGEE. CDR3 sequence (DNA): TGTGCCAGCAGCGTCGGAGGGGGACCCACAGATACGCAGTATTTT. As protein: CASSVGGGPTDTQYF.

The chain uses TRBV2 and TRBJ1-6, with 7 bases identical to TRBD1. Germline V gene lookup returns CDR1 SNHLY and CDR2 FYNNEI. The CDR3 runs 14 residues. V lost 5 bases and J lost 10; bases outside the gene matches: 8. The CDR3 is CASSLYTGDSPLHF. The CDR3 nucleotides read TGTGCCAGCAGTTTATACACAGGGGACTCACCCCTCCACTTT.

This clonotype was picked up one time. The CDR3 sequence is CASSFGLAGDEQFF. For the CDR3, the DNA is TGTGCCAGCAGCTTCGGACTAGCGGGGGACGAGCAGTTCTTC. The V call is TRBV7-6, the J call TRBJ2-1; 13 bases line up with TRBD2. The J segment lost 10 bases and the V segment lost 3 bases, leaving 3 bases of the junction unmatched. The CDR3 runs to 14 residues. Germline assignment: CDR1 SGHVS and CDR2 FNYEAQ.

The chain employs TRBV10-3 and TRBJ2-7; 7 bases map to TRBD1. CDR1 and CDR2 (germline): ENHRY, SYGVKD. The CDR3 is 14 amino acids. V shed 6 bases, J shed 4 bases, and the junction held 9 bases outside the gene matches. CDR3: CAISTRDSGYEQYF. CDR3 nucleotides: TGTGCCATCAGCACCCGGGACAGTGGGTACGAGCAGTACTTC.

The count of this clonotype is one. CDR3 sequence (DNA): TGTGCCAGCAAACAGGGGTTGAATTCACCCCTCCACTTT. It yields the protein CASKQGLNSPLHF. The chain is built from TRBV7-3 and TRBJ1-6, with 7 bases identical to TRBD1. This CDR3 comprises 13 residues. V shed 7 bases, J shed 7 bases, and the junction held 4 bases outside the gene matches. Germline values: CDR1 SGHTA, CDR2 FQGTGA.

This clonotype was picked up many times. V and J are TRBV3-1 and TRBJ1-1; D not certain. Germline assignment: CDR1 LGHDT and CDR2 YNNKEL (reference sequence). This CDR3 is 14 amino acids long. Trimming took off 1 base at V and 1 base at J, with 7 bases between the two ends. The CDR3 protein is CASSQAGENTEAFF. DNA of the CDR3: TGTGCCAGCAGCCAAGCAGGAGAGAACACTGAAGCTTTCTTT.

Note on this clonotype: A much larger clone lies a single base off, so this may be a read error. Written as DNA, the CDR3 is TGTGCCAGCAGCCCCGGGACTAGCGGGGGAGAGGCCCAGTACTTC. Its protein is CASSPGTSGGEAQYF. This chain uses TRBV12-3 or TRBV12-4 with TRBJ2-5; TRBD2 matches 14 bases. The CDR3 length is 15 residues.

This clonotype was seen just once. This may be a read error, as it is one base from a much larger clone. The CDR3: CASTIRGSYNEQYF. The DNA of the CDR3 is TGTGCCAGCACCATACGGGGCTCCTACAATGAGCAGTACTTC. This rearrangement joins TRBV14 to TRBJ2-5; D possibly matches TRBD1 or TRBD2 (5 bases each). Germline V lookup: CDR1 SGHDN, CDR2 FVKESK. Trimming left V 7 bases short and J 11 bases short, with 23 bases between. The CDR3 length is 14 residues.

The CDR3 nucleotides are TGCGCCAGCAGTGCTGGTAGCGGGATGAGCACAGATACGCAGTATTTT. Translation gives CASSAGSGMSTDTQYF. The chain employs TRBV10-1 and TRBJ2-3, with 8 bases lining up with TRBD2. The V gene end was trimmed by 4 bases and the J gene end by 0 bases; junction bases not matched to a gene: 6. CDR3 length: 16 amino acids. Germline-derived CDR1 and CDR2 are WNHNN and SYGVQD (reference sequence).

At least ten counts were recorded for this clonotype. V gene TRBV6-2 or TRBV6-3 combines with J gene TRBJ1-1; D call uncertain. Germline loops: CDR1 MNHEY, CDR2 SVGEGT. The CDR3 is 15 amino acids. V was shortened by 3 bases and J by 0 bases, with 11 bases between the two germline ends. The CDR3 coding sequence is TGTGCCAGCAGTTATGGGTTCATTATGAACACTGAAGCTTTCTTT. This gives the protein CASSYGFIMNTEAFF.

This chain links TRBV7-9 with TRBJ1-6; no clear D. Trimming shortened V by 6 bases and J by 14 bases, and 17 bases separated the two germline ends. Looked up from germline, CDR1 is SEHNR and CDR2 is FQNEAQ (reference sequence). The CDR3 has 13 residues. The CDR3 DNA is TGTGCCAGCAGTGCTCTAAAAGGTTCGGCCCTCCACTTT. Its protein product is CASSALKGSALHF.

The chain joins TRBV29-1 to TRBJ1-1; tentative D call: TRBD1 (5 bases). Trimming took 3 bases from V and 1 from J, leaving 12 bases between them. Germline V CDR1 and CDR2: SQVTM, ANQGSEA. The CDR3 covers 14 residues. CDR3 sequence (DNA): TGCAGCGTTGAGGGGGGACCTGAGAACACTGAAGCTTTCTTT. Its translation is CSVEGGPENTEAFF.